This entry is about one T cell receptor (beta chain). What it recognizes is unknown. The data were obtained in a study of PD-1 blockade in classical Hodgkin lymphoma. Broader study findings: Relapsed/refractory patients reportedly had the lowest baseline TCR diversity, below newly diagnosed patients, who were below healthy donors.

Every one of the patients relapsed after autologous stem cell transplantation (brentuximab vedotin exposure was variable). Relapsed/refractory classical Hodgkin lymphoma patients had complete, partial or progressive responses. Method: immunoSEQ multiplex PCR; TCRdb's copy keeps in-frame clones and lacks some. The profile shows 66,000 or so clones, about two thirds of them singletons. V gave up 2 bases and J gave up 5 bases, with 13 bases separating them. Germline V gene lookup returns CDR1 SGHRS and CDR2 YFSETQ. This CDR3 is built from 14 residues. The receptor was isolated from a human donor with classical Hodgkin lymphoma. This chain joins TRBV5-1 and TRBJ1-1, with D perhaps TRBD1 (5 bases). Sequencing was performed on peripheral blood mononuclear cells (PBMCs), taken before the second cycle of nivolumab. The CDR3 DNA sequence: TGCGCCAGCAGCTTCAGGGCAAGTGGTACTGAAGCTTTCTTT. It yields the protein CASSFRASGTEAFF.